The next 21 T cell receptor beta chains were all read from a single sample in a study of T cells in Graves' hyperthyroidism and ophthalmopathy. Regions amplified from RNA transcripts were the TCR beta CDR3 regions. The HTBI set primed first-round TCR CDR3 RT-PCR. MiXCR was run by TCRdb on the multiplex PCR reads, yielding one entry per CDR3 protein. Of roughly 700,000 distinct CDR3 sequences listed, roughly 17% are singletons. Sequenced sample: blood. These receptors all come from a man between 50 and 59 years old with Graves' hyperthyroidism.

The sample holds many counts of this clonotype. The chain carries TRBV2 and TRBJ2-3; 7 bases fit TRBD2. The germline CDR1 and CDR2 sequences are SNHLY and FYNNEI. The CDR3 runs to 11 residues. J lost 10 bases, V lost 6 bases, and 4 bases had no gene match. Here the CDR3 reads CASRSGNAQYF. In DNA form, the CDR3 reads TGTGCCAGCAGAAGCGGGAATGCGCAGTATTTT.

This clonotype was recorded at least ten times. The junction departs from germline at one end; a sequencing error may be responsible. V gene TRBV5-5 combines with J gene TRBJ2-7; no definite D call. Germline CDR1 and CDR2: SGHKS and YYEKEE (reference sequence). This CDR3 comprises 14 residues. The CDR3 sequence: CASSLATGTYEQYF. The DNA for the CDR3 is TGCGCCAGCAGCTTGGCCACGGGCACCTACGAGCAGTACTTC.

Ten or more counts support this clonotype. CDR3 sequence reads: CSAREATSGRPIEQFF. The CDR3 nucleotides read TGCAGTGCTAGAGAGGCTACTAGCGGAAGGCCCATTGAGCAGTTCTTC. The V and J genes are TRBV20-1 and TRBJ2-1, with TRBD2 identical over 8 bases. V gave up 0 bases and J gave up 9 bases; unmatched junction bases: 13. Germline lookup yields CDR1 DFQATT and CDR2 SNEGSKA (reference sequence). The CDR3 has 16 residues.

This clonotype was observed at least ten times. The chain carries TRBV7-9 and TRBJ2-7; D is ambiguous. Germline-derived CDR1 and CDR2 are SEHNR and FQNEAQ (reference sequence). The V and J ends lost 1 base and 6 bases respectively, with 7 bases between them. The CDR3 is 12 amino acids. CDR3 sequence (DNA): TGTGCCAGCAGCTTAGGTACTCTCGAGCAGTACTTC. As protein: CASSLGTLEQYF.

A few counts support this clonotype. The V and J genes are TRBV24-1 and TRBJ2-3; TRBD2 agrees at 9 bases. The CDR3 loop spans 17 amino acids. CDR1 is KGHDR and CDR2 is SFDVKD in the germline V gene. Unmatched junction bases numbered 7, after V lost 2 bases and J lost 2 bases. The CDR3 nucleotides are TGTGCCACCAGTGATTCAATGACTAGCGGAACCACAGATACGCAGTATTTT. This translates into CATSDSMTSGTTDTQYF.

This clonotype was recorded at least ten times. The V and J genes are TRBV5-5 and TRBJ2-1; D perhaps matches TRBD2 (6 bases). V was cut by 1 base and J by 8 bases, with 13 bases left in between. CDR1 and CDR2 from the germline V gene are SGHKS and YYEKEE (reference sequence). This CDR3 spans 14 amino acids. This CDR3 reads CASSLLRETDEQFF. CDR3 DNA: TGTGCCAGCAGCTTGTTGCGGGAAACCGATGAGCAGTTCTTC.

This clonotype appeared many times. The chain carries TRBV12-3 or TRBV12-4 and TRBJ2-3, with 7 positions matching TRBD2. CDR3 size: 15 residues. V lost 8 bases to trimming and J lost 0 bases; unmatched junction nucleotides: 8. The chain's CDR3 is CASEWGGPSTDTQYF. The CDR3 nucleotides are TGTGCCAGCGAATGGGGAGGGCCTAGCACAGATACGCAGTATTTT.

The V and J genes are TRBV6-6 and TRBJ1-5, with D possibly TRBD1 on 6 matching bases. The length of the CDR3 is 14 residues. Germline V gives CDR1 MNHNY, CDR2 SVGAGI (reference sequence). Trimming removed 8 bases at V and 7 bases at J, with 18 bases between. CDR3 DNA sequence: TGTGCCAGCGGGGGGGGGCAGGTTGGCCAGCCCCAGCATTTT. It translates to CASGGGQVGQPQHF.

This clonotype has a count of ten or more. The chain links TRBV5-6 to TRBJ1-1, with TRBD1 as a possible D gene (6 bases). Per the germline V gene, CDR1 is SGHDT and CDR2 is YYEEEE. The CDR3 sequence is 15 residues long. Trimming stripped 0 bases from V and 5 bases from J, with 14 bases between. CDR3 residues: CASSLVRGARTEAFF. The CDR3, as DNA: TGTGCCAGCAGCTTGGTGAGGGGGGCGCGAACTGAAGCTTTCTTT.

About this clonotype: A read error may account for a junction end that differs from germline. The genes are TRBV28 and TRBJ1-2; 9 bases map to TRBD1. This CDR3 is 18 amino acids long. Germline lookup yields CDR1 MDHEN and CDR2 SYDVKM. CDR3 residues: CASSPTGLLGTGNYDYTF. The CDR3 nucleotides read TGTGCCAGCAGTCCAACCGGCCTTCTCGGGACAGGGAATTATGACTACACCTTC.

This clonotype showed up just a few times. The V call is TRBV19, the J call TRBJ2-1, with 7 bases aligning to TRBD1. Germline lookup yields CDR1 LNHDA and CDR2 SQIVND (reference sequence). Germline trimming cut 11 bases from V and 0 bases from J; bases unmatched to any gene: 7. CDR3 length: 14 amino acids. CDR3 nucleotide sequence: TGTGCCGTGGGGGCAGGGGGCTCCTACAATGAGCAGTTCTTC. Protein sequence: CAVGAGGSYNEQFF.

About this clonotype: Its ends do not fully match the called genes, so a read error is possible. The chain combines TRBV2 with TRBJ2-2; D might be TRBD2 (6 bases). The V gene's germline CDR1 is SNHLY and CDR2 FYNNEI. The CDR3 runs 14 residues. Here the CDR3 reads CASSAVTQTGGLFF. CDR3 sequence (DNA): TGTGCCAGCAGTGCAGTTACTCAAACCGGGGGGCTGTTTTTT. Drawing the rest from reference TRBV2 and TRBJ2-2, the complete variable domain is EPEVTQTPSHQVTQMGQEVILRCVPISNHLYFYWYRQILGQKVEFLVSFYNNEISEKSEIFDDQFSVERPDGSNFTLKIRSTKLEDSAMYFCASSAVTQTGGLFFGEGSRLTVL.

This clonotype was seen repeatedly, ten times or more. The chain employs TRBV12-5 and TRBJ1-1; D not resolved. Germline V gene lookup returns CDR1 LGHNT and CDR2 FRNRAP. V lost 4 bases and J lost 4, with 13 bases in between. This CDR3 has 14 amino acids. The CDR3 here is CASGSSLGSTEAFF. In nucleotides, the CDR3 is TGTGCTAGTGGTTCGTCTCTCGGGAGCACTGAAGCTTTCTTT.

This clonotype occurred many times. The chain carries TRBV12-3 or TRBV12-4 and TRBJ2-5; D gene uncertain. The CDR3 has 12 amino acids. The V end lost 7 bases, the J end lost 5 bases, and 11 bases lay between the germline ends. CDR3 protein: CASTTGLETQYF. Written as DNA, the CDR3 is TGTGCCAGCACTACCGGCTTGGAGACCCAGTACTTC.

The gene calls are TRBV5-8 and TRBJ2-7; D might be TRBD2 (6 bases). CDR1 and CDR2 (germline): SGHTS, YDEGEE. The length of the CDR3 is 15 residues. The V end lost 3 bases, the J end lost 1 base, and 14 bases lay between the germline ends. As DNA, the CDR3 is TGTGCCAGCAGCTACTACACGGGGGTGTCCTACGAGCAGTACTTC. It encodes CASSYYTGVSYEQYF.

A few counts support this clonotype. The chain links TRBV28 to TRBJ1-5, with 7 bases lining up with TRBD1. Germline V CDR1 and CDR2: MDHEN, SYDVKM. The V and J ends lost 6 bases and 6 bases, in that order; junction bases with no gene match: 8. This CDR3 spans 14 amino acids. The CDR3: CASRVQGSGQPQHF. CDR3 coding DNA: TGTGCCAGCAGAGTACAGGGGAGCGGTCAGCCCCAGCATTTT.

The J gene is TRBJ1-5, the V gene TRBV27; TRBD1 matches at 9 bases. J lost 1 base, V lost 7 bases, and 11 bases had no gene match. Looked up from germline, CDR1 is MNHEY and CDR2 is SMNVEV (reference sequence). This CDR3 has 17 amino acids. The CDR3 is CASTLFEQGASNQPQHF. CDR3 nucleotides: TGTGCCAGCACCTTATTTGAACAGGGGGCGAGCAATCAGCCCCAGCATTTT.

The V call is TRBV25-1, the J call TRBJ2-7, with D perhaps being TRBD1 or TRBD2 (7 bases each). In germline, CDR1 is MGHDK, CDR2 SYGVNS. V shed 1 base and J shed 1 base, with 14 bases lying between them. The CDR3 has 16 residues. In DNA, the CDR3 is TGTGCCAGCAGTGAATTCAGGGGGGGCGCTTCCTACGAGCAGTACTTC. Its translation: CASSEFRGGASYEQYF.

This chain uses TRBV6-2 or TRBV6-3 with TRBJ2-7; D unresolved. This CDR3 spans 13 amino acids. Trimming cost V 9 bases and J 1 base, with 13 bases left between them. Germline CDR1 reads MNHEY; CDR2 reads SVGEGT. CDR3: CASPSGDSYEQYF. CDR3 DNA sequence: TGTGCCAGTCCGTCGGGCGATTCCTACGAGCAGTACTTC.

Notes on this clonotype: A single base separates this from a much larger clone, so it may be a read error. The chain recombines TRBV4-3 with TRBJ2-3; a weak D match, TRBD2 (6 bases). Trimming took off 4 bases at V and 2 bases at J, with 10 bases between the two ends. From germline, CDR1 is LGHNA and CDR2 YSLEER. The CDR3 consists of 14 residues. CDR3 nucleotides: TGCGCCAGCAGCCCAGGAGGGATCACAGATACGCAGTATTTT. Amino acid sequence: CASSPGGITDTQYF.

This clonotype was counted between two and nine times. The chain has TRBV3-1 and TRBJ2-5; TRBD2 aligns across 12 bases. The CDR3 covers 15 residues. The germline CDR1 and CDR2 sequences are LGHDT and YNNKEL (reference sequence). The J segment lost 4 bases and the V segment lost 5 bases, leaving 5 bases of the junction unmatched. The CDR3: CASSRTTSGGETQYF. The CDR3 nucleotides read TGTGCCAGCAGCAGAACGACTAGCGGGGGAGAGACCCAGTACTTC.